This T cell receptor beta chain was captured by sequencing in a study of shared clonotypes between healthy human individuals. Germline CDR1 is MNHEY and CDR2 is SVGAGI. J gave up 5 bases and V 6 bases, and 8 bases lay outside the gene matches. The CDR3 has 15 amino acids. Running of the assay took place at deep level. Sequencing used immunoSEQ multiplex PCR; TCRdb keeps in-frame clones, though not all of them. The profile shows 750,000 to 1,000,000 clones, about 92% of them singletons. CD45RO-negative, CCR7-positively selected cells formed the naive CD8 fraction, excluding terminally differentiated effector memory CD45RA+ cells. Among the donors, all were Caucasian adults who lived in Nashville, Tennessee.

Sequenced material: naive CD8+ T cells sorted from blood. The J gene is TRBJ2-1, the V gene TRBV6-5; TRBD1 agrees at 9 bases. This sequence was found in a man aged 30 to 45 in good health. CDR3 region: CASRLGTGRDNEQFF. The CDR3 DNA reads TGTGCCAGCAGACTTGGGACAGGGCGAGACAATGAGCAGTTCTTC.